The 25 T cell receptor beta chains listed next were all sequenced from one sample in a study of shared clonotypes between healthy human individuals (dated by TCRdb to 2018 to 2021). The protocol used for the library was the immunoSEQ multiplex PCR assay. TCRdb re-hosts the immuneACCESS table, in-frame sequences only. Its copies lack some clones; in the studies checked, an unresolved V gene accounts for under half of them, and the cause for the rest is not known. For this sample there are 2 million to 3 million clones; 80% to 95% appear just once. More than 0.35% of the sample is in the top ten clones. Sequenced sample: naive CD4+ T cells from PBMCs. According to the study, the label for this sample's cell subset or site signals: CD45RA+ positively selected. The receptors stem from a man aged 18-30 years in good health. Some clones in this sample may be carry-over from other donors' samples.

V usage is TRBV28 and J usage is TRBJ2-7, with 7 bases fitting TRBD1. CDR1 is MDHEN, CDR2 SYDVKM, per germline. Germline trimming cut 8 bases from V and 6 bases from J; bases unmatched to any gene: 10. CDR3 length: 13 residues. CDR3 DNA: TGTGCCAGCGGGATTGACAGGGCTGGCGAGCAGTACTTC. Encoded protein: CASGIDRAGEQYF.

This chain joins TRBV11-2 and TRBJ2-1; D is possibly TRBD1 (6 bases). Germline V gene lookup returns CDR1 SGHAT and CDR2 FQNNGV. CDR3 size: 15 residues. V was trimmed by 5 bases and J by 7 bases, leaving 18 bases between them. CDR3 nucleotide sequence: TGTGCCAGCAGCGTAGGACAGTCCGTTGTTAATGAGCAGTTCTTC. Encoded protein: CASSVGQSVVNEQFF.

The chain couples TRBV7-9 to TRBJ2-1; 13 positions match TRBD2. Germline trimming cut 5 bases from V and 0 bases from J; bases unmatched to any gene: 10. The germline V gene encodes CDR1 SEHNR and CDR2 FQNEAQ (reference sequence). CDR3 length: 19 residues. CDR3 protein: CASSARLAGGRFSYNEQFF. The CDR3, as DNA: TGTGCCAGCAGCGCCCGACTAGCGGGAGGCCGTTTCTCCTACAATGAGCAGTTCTTC.

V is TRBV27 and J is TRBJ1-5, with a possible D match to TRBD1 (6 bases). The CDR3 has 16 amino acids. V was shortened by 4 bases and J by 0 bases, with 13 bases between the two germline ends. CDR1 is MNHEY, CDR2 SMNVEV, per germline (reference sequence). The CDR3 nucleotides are TGTGCCAGCAGTTCCGCCCAGGGGAATAGCAATCAGCCCCAGCATTTT. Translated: CASSSAQGNSNQPQHF.

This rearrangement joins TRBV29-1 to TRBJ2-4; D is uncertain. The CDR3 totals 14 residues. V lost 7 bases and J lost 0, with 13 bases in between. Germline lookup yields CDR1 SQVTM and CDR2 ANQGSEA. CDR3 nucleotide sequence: TGCAGCGGCCTGTCGGATTCAGCCAAAAACATTCAGTACTTC. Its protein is CSGLSDSAKNIQYF.

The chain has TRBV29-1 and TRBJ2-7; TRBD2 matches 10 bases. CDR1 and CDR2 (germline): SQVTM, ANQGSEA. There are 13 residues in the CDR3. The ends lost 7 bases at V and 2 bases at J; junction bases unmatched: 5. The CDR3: CSARGLAAYEQYF. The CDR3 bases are TGCAGCGCCAGAGGACTAGCGGCCTACGAGCAGTACTTC.

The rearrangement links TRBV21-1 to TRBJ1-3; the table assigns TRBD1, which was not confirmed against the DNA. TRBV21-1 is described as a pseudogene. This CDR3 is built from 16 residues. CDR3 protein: CASSKDTGGFGNTIYF. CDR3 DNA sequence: TGTGCCAGCAGCAAAGACACAGGGGGCTTTGGAAACACCATATATTTT.

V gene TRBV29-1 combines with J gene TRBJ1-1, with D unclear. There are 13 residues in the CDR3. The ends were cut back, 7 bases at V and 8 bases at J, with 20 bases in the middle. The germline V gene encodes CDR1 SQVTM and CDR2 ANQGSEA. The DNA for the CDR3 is TGCAGCGCCCGACCCCGATTTTTCTCCGAAGCTTTCTTT. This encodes CSARPRFFSEAFF.

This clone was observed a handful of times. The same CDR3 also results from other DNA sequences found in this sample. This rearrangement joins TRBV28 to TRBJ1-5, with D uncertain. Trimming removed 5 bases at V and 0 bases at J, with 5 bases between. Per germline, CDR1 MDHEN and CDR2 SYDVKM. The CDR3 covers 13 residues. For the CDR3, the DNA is TGTGCCAGCAGTCGGGATAGCAATCAGCCCCAGCATTTT. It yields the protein CASSRDSNQPQHF.

The CDR3: CASSPRGSVGNNEQFF. For the CDR3, the DNA is TGTGCCAGCAGCCCTCGGGGGAGCGTCGGTAACAATGAGCAGTTCTTC. The chain couples TRBV11-3 to TRBJ2-1; the D gene is possibly TRBD2 (6 bases). The germline V and J ends were trimmed by 5 bases and 5 bases, with 19 bases remaining between them. The germline CDR1 and CDR2 sequences are SGHNT and YENEEA. The CDR3 totals 16 residues.

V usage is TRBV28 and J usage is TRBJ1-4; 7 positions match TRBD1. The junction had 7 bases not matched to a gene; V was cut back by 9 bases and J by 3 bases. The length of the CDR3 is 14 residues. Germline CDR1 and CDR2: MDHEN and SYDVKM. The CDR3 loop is CASRKGGANEKLFF. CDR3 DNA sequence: TGTGCCAGTAGAAAAGGGGGCGCTAATGAAAAACTGTTTTTT.

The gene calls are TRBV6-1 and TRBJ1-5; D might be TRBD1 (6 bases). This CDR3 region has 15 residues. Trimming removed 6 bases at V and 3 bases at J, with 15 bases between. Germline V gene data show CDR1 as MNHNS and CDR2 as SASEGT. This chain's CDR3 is CASRRGQFPNQPQHF. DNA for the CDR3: TGTGCCAGCAGACGTGGACAGTTCCCCAATCAGCCCCAGCATTTT.

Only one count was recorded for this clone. CDR3 nucleotide sequence: TGTGCCAGCAGGTGGACTAGCGGGAGGAACGAGCAGTACTTC. It is translated as CASRWTSGRNEQYF. The J gene is TRBJ2-7, the V gene TRBV28, with TRBD2 matching over 14 bases. Germline CDR1 and CDR2: MDHEN and SYDVKM. V dropped 6 bases and J dropped 5; count of bases not matched to a gene: 3. The CDR3 is made up of 14 amino acids.

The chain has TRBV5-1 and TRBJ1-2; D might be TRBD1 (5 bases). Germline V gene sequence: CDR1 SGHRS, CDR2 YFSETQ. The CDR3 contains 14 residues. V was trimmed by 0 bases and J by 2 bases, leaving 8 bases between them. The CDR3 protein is CASSLVGPNYGYTF. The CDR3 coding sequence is TGCGCCAGCAGCTTGGTGGGGCCCAACTATGGCTACACCTTC.

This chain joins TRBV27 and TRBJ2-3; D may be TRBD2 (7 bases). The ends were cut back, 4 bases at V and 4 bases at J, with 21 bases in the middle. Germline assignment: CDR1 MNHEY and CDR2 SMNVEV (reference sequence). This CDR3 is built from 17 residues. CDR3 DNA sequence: TGTGCCAGCAGTTCCATAGGGGGGGGGCGACGTGCAGATACGCAGTATTTT. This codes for CASSSIGGGRRADTQYF.

In DNA, the CDR3 is TGTGCCAGCAGTTTCCGCGCGACAGGGTTAAATAATCAGCCCCAGCATTTT. Translation gives CASSFRATGLNNQPQHF. This chain joins TRBV27 and TRBJ1-5; 7 bases match TRBD1. There are 17 residues in the CDR3. Germline V gene lookup returns CDR1 MNHEY and CDR2 SMNVEV (reference sequence). Trimming at V came to 3 bases and at J to 4 bases, leaving 12 bases not matched to a gene.

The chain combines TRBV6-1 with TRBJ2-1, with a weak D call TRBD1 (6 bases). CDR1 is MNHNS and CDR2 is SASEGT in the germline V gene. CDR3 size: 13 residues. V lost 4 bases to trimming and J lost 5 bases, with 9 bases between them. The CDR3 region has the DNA TGTGCCAGCAGTGCCCGACAGGACAATGAGCAGTTCTTC. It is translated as CASSARQDNEQFF.

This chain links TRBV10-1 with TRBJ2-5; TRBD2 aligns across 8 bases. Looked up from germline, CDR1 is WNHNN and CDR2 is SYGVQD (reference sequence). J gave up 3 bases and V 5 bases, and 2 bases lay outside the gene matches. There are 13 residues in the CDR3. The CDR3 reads CASSPGLEETQYF. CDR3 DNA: TGCGCCAGCAGTCCGGGACTAGAAGAGACCCAGTACTTC.

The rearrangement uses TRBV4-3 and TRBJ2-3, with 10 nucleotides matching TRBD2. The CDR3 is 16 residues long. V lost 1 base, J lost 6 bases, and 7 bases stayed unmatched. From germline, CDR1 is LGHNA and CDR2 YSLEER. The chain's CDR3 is CASSQALAGDPDTQYF. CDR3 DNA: TGCGCCAGCAGCCAAGCGCTAGCGGGAGATCCTGATACGCAGTATTTT.

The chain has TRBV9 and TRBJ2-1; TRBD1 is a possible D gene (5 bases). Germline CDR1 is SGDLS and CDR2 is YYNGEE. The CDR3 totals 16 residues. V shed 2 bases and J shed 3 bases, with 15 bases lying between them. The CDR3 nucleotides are TGTGCCAGCAGCGTGGCTCAGGGCGGAAGCTACAATGAGCAGTTCTTC. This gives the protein CASSVAQGGSYNEQFF.

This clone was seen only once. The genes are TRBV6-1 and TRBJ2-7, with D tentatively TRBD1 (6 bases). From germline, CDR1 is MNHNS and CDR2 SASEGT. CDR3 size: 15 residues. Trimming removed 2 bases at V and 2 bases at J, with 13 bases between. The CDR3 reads CASSERQANPYEQYF. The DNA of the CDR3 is TGTGCCAGCAGTGAACGACAGGCAAATCCCTACGAGCAGTACTTC.

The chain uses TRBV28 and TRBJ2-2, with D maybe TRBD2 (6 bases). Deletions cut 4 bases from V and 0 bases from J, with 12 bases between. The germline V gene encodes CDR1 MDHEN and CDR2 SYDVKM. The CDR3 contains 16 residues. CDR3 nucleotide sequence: TGTGCCAGCAGTTCGGCCGGGACTTCGAACACCGGGGAGCTGTTTTTT. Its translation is CASSSAGTSNTGELFF.

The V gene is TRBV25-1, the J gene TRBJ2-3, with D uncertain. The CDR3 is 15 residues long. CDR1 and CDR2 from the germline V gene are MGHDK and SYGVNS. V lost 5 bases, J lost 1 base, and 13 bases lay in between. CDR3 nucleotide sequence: TGTGCCAGCAGTCGGTCTAGTACGGGCACAGATACGCAGTATTTT. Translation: CASSRSSTGTDTQYF. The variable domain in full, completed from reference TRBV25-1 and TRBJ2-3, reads EADIYQTPRYLVIGTGKKITLECSQTMGHDKMYWYQQDPGMELHLIHYSYGVNSTEKGDLSSESTVSRIRTEHFPLTLESARPSHTSQYLCASSRSSTGTDTQYFGPGTRLTVL.

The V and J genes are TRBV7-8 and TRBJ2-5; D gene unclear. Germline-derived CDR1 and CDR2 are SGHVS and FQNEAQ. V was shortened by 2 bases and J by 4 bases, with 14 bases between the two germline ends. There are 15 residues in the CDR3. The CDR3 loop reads CASSLFSYGSETQYF. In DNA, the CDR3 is TGTGCCAGCAGCTTATTTTCCTATGGTTCAGAGACCCAGTACTTC.

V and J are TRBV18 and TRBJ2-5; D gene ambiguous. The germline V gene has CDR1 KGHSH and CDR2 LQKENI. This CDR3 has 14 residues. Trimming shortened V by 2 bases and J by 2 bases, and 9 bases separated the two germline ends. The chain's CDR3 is CASSPSDRQETQYF. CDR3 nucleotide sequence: TGTGCCAGCTCACCATCGGACCGACAAGAGACCCAGTACTTC.